This T cell receptor (beta chain) derives from a study of human T cells and chemical hapten exposure. The CDR3 contains 14 residues. Trimming removed 4 bases at V and 9 bases at J, with 16 bases between. CDR1 is LGHNA and CDR2 is YNFKEQ in the germline V gene. What the library attached to individual cDNA molecules were unique molecular identifiers. TCRdb re-analysed the RACE reads in MiXCR, keeping a single row per CDR3 protein. The sample consists of 130,000 or so distinct CDR3 sequences, around 8.2% of them appearing once. Regarding time point: healthy volunteer bleed at 2 weeks. Someone pulled total RNA out of unfractionated whole blood.

The receptor's source is a male donor in good health. Some clones in this sample may be carry-over from other donors' samples. The genes are TRBV4-2 and TRBJ1-5; no firm D call. The sample taken for sequencing was whole blood. DNA for the CDR3: TGTGCCAGCAGCCCCACACTCACAGCCTGGCCCCAGCATTTT. As protein: CASSPTLTAWPQHF.